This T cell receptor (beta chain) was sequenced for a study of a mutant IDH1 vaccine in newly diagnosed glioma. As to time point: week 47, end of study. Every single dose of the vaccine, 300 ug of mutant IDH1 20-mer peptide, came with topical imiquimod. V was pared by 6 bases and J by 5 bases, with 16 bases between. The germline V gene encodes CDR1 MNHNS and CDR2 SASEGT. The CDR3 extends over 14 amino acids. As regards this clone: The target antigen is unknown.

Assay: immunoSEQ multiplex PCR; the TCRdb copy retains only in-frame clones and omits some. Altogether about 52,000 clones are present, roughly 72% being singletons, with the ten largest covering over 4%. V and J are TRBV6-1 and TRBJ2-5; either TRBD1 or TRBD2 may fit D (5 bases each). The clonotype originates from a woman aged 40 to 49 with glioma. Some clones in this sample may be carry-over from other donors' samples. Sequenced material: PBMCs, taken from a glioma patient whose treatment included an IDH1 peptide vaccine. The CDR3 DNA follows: TGTGCCAGCAGAGCTGAACCCTGGGGGGAGACCCAGTACTTC. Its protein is CASRAEPWGETQYF.